Below, 14 T cell receptor beta chains from the same sample are listed, as sequenced in a study of CD8+CD57+ T cells in acquired aplastic anemia (dated by TCRdb to the late 2010s). Patients chosen for sequencing had shown expansion of CD8+CD57+ cells by flow cytometry. Sequencing took place on an Illumina HiSeq 2000. Genomic DNA served as template for TCR beta VDJ combination and CDR3 sequence profiling. In TCRdb, the public reads were trimmed at Q25 with fastp and aligned with MiXCR, with productive beta chains retained. Every distinct CDR3 protein forms one entry, paired with its most common genes and DNA. Within this sample are about 190,000 distinct CDR3 sequences, with just under 50% of them counted one time only. The ten most abundant clones make up 8.5% to 10% of the sample. The material sequenced was sorted CD4+, CD8+, or CD8+CD57+ T cells (not recorded which) from PBMCs. Receptors originate from a human donor with aplastic anemia.

As concerns this clonotype: Relative to the germline gene, one junction end is altered; a read error may explain this. This sequence joins TRBV11-3 and TRBJ2-5, with 8 bases aligning to TRBD1. The CDR3 loop spans 13 amino acids. Germline V gives CDR1 SGHNT, CDR2 YENEEA. CDR3 coding DNA: TGTGCCAGCAGCTCGACAGGGGACGAGACCCAGTGCTTC. Residues: CASSSTGDETQCF. Full variable domain (rest looked up from reference TRBV11-3 and TRBJ2-5): EAGVVQSPRYKIIEKKQPVAFWCNPISGHNTLYWYLQNLGQGPELLIRYENEEAVDDSQLPKDRFSAERLKGVDSTLKIQPAELGDSAVYLCASSSTGDETQCFGPGTRLLVL.

This chain joins TRBV7-9 and TRBJ2-5; unclear D gene. The V gene's germline CDR1 is SEHNR and CDR2 FQNEAQ (reference sequence). Trimming left V 3 bases short and J 3 bases short, with 8 bases between. The CDR3 is made up of 13 amino acids. The CDR3 coding sequence is TGTGCCAGCAGCTTTGTTGGAGAAGAGACCCAGTACTTC. Its translation is CASSFVGEETQYF.

Notes on this clonotype: Just one base apart from a much larger clone, this may be a read error. This chain uses TRBV10-3 with TRBJ2-5; 7 nucleotides align to TRBD1. This CDR3 comprises 14 residues. Per germline, CDR1 ENHRY and CDR2 SYGVKD. Trimming at V came to 6 bases and at J to 5 bases, leaving 9 bases not matched to a gene. The CDR3 sequence: CAIRPDRAWETQYF. The CDR3 bases are TGTGCCATCAGACCCGACAGGGCCTGGGAGACCCAGTACTTC.

This chain uses TRBV20-1 with TRBJ2-7, with 8 bases aligning to TRBD2. There are 13 residues in the CDR3. The trim removed 0 bases at V and 3 bases at J, leaving 1 base unmatched. Germline values: CDR1 DFQATT, CDR2 SNEGSKA (reference sequence). The DNA for the CDR3 is TGCAGTGCTAGAGAGAGCGGGAGCTACGAGCAGTACTTC. Translated: CSARESGSYEQYF.

This clonotype appeared a few times. J is TRBJ1-5 and V is TRBV2; D is undetermined. With 3 bases removed from V and 0 bases from J, the gap between germline ends came to 6 bases. CDR3 size: 14 residues. CDR1 is SNHLY and CDR2 is FYNNEI in the germline V gene. The CDR3 sequence: CASSEVNSNQPQHF. The CDR3 coding sequence is TGTGCCAGCAGTGAGGTGAATAGCAATCAGCCCCAGCATTTT.

The table lists this clonotype with a few counts. CDR3 DNA sequence: TGTGCCACCAGTGGGGACTATAACTCTGGGGCCAACGTCCTGACTTTC. It codes for CATSGDYNSGANVLTF. V gene TRBV24-1 combines with J gene TRBJ2-6, with 7 bases identical to TRBD2. This CDR3 is 16 amino acids long. V trimming: 5 bases; J trimming: 0 bases; junction bases outside the gene matches: 3. Germline V gives CDR1 KGHDR, CDR2 SFDVKD.

V gene TRBV10-1 combines with J gene TRBJ1-2; D is uncertain. Germline V lookup: CDR1 WNHNN, CDR2 SYGVQD (reference sequence). The CDR3 length is 14 residues. The ends were cut back, 2 bases at V and 3 bases at J, with 10 bases in the middle. CDR3 nucleotides: TGCGCCAGCAGTGAGGGCGACTTGGACTATGGCTACACCTTC. This encodes CASSEGDLDYGYTF.

The chain combines TRBV19 with TRBJ1-6; 9 positions match TRBD1. Germline loops: CDR1 LNHDA, CDR2 SQIVND (reference sequence). V was clipped by 3 bases and J by 7 bases; unmatched bases: 1. CDR3 length: 14 residues. This CDR3 reads CASSIGTGNSPLHF. The CDR3 DNA sequence: TGTGCCAGTAGTATTGGGACAGGGAATTCACCCCTCCACTTT.

Ten or more counts support this clonotype. The rearrangement links TRBV20-1 to TRBJ1-1; D uncertain. V lost 1 base, J lost 2 bases, and 17 bases lay in between. Germline V CDR1 and CDR2: DFQATT, SNEGSKA (reference sequence). There are 16 residues in the CDR3. The CDR3 sequence: CSARGGSWTGNTEAFF. The CDR3 DNA is TGCAGTGCTAGAGGGGGAAGCTGGACTGGAAACACTGAAGCTTTCTTT.

This clonotype has ten or more counts. The CDR3 loop reads CASSRDFYYGYTF. The CDR3 bases are TGTGCCAGCAGTAGGGACTTTTACTATGGCTACACCTTC. The rearrangement uses TRBV12-3 or TRBV12-4 and TRBJ1-2, with D possibly TRBD1 on 5 matching bases. The CDR3 is made up of 13 amino acids. Trimming pared 5 bases from V and 3 bases from J, leaving 10 bases between.

This clonotype was recorded once. CDR3: CSVDPPGGNGYTF. Written as DNA, the CDR3 is TGCAGCGTTGATCCCCCAGGGGGAAATGGCTACACCTTC. The chain carries TRBV29-1 and TRBJ1-2; 7 nucleotides line up with TRBD1. The CDR3 contains 13 residues. V lost 3 bases, J lost 6 bases, and 7 bases stayed unmatched. From germline, CDR1 is SQVTM and CDR2 ANQGSEA. Filled out from reference TRBV29-1 and TRBJ1-2, the complete variable domain reads SAVISQKPSRDICQRGTSLTIQCQVDSQVTMMFWYRQQPGQSLTLIATANQGSEATYESGFVIDKFPISRPNLTFSTLTVSNMSPEDSSIYLCSVDPPGGNGYTFGSGTRLTVV.

This clonotype has only a few counts. The V call is TRBV24-1, the J call TRBJ1-5; unclear D gene. Germline CDR1 reads KGHDR; CDR2 reads SFDVKD. V gave up 9 bases and J gave up 3 bases, with 11 bases separating them. The length of the CDR3 is 13 residues. The CDR3 here is CATSEGINQPQHF. The CDR3 DNA sequence: TGTGCCACCTCGGAAGGGATCAATCAGCCCCAGCATTTT.

In its sample, this clonotype was seen many times. This sequence joins TRBV6-2 or TRBV6-3 and TRBJ2-7; 9 bases map to TRBD2. Per germline, CDR1 MNHEY and CDR2 SVGEGT. The CDR3 is 15 amino acids. The J segment lost 9 bases and the V segment lost 5 bases, leaving 14 bases of the junction unmatched. As DNA, the CDR3 is TGTGCCAGCAGTCAACCGGGTAGCGGGGGACTTGGGCAGTACTTC. It translates to CASSQPGSGGLGQYF.

The V gene is TRBV7-2, the J gene TRBJ1-3; unclear D gene. Trimming pared 8 bases from V and 1 base from J, leaving 9 bases between. From germline, CDR1 is SGHTA and CDR2 FQGNSA. There are 13 residues in the CDR3. CDR3: CASGRPSGNTIYF. The CDR3 DNA reads as TGTGCCAGCGGGAGGCCTTCTGGAAACACCATATATTTT.